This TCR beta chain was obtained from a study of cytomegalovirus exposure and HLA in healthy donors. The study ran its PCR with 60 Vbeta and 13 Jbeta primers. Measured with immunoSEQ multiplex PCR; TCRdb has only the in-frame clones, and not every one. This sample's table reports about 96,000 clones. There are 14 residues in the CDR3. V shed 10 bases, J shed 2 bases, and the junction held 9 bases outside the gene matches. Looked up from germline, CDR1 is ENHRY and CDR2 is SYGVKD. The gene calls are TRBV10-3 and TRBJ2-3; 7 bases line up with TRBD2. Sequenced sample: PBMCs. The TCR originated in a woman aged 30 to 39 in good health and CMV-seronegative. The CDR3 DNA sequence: TGTGCCACCCAGGCGGGGGACCTCACAGATACGCAGTATTTT. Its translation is CATQAGDLTDTQYF.